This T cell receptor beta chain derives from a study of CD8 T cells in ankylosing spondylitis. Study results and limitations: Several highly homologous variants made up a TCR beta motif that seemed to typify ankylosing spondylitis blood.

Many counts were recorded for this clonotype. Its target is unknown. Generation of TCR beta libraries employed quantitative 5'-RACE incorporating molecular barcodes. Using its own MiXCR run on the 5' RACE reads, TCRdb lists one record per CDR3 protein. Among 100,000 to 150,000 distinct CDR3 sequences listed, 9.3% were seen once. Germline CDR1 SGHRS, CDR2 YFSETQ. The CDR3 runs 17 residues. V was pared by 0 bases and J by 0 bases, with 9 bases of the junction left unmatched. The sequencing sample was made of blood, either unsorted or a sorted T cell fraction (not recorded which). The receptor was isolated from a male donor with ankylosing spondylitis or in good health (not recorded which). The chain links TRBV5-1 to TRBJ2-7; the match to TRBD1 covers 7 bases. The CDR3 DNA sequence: TGCGCCAGCAGCTTGGTTATAGGGGGCTCCCTCTCCTACGAGCAGTACTTC. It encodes CASSLVIGGSLSYEQYF.